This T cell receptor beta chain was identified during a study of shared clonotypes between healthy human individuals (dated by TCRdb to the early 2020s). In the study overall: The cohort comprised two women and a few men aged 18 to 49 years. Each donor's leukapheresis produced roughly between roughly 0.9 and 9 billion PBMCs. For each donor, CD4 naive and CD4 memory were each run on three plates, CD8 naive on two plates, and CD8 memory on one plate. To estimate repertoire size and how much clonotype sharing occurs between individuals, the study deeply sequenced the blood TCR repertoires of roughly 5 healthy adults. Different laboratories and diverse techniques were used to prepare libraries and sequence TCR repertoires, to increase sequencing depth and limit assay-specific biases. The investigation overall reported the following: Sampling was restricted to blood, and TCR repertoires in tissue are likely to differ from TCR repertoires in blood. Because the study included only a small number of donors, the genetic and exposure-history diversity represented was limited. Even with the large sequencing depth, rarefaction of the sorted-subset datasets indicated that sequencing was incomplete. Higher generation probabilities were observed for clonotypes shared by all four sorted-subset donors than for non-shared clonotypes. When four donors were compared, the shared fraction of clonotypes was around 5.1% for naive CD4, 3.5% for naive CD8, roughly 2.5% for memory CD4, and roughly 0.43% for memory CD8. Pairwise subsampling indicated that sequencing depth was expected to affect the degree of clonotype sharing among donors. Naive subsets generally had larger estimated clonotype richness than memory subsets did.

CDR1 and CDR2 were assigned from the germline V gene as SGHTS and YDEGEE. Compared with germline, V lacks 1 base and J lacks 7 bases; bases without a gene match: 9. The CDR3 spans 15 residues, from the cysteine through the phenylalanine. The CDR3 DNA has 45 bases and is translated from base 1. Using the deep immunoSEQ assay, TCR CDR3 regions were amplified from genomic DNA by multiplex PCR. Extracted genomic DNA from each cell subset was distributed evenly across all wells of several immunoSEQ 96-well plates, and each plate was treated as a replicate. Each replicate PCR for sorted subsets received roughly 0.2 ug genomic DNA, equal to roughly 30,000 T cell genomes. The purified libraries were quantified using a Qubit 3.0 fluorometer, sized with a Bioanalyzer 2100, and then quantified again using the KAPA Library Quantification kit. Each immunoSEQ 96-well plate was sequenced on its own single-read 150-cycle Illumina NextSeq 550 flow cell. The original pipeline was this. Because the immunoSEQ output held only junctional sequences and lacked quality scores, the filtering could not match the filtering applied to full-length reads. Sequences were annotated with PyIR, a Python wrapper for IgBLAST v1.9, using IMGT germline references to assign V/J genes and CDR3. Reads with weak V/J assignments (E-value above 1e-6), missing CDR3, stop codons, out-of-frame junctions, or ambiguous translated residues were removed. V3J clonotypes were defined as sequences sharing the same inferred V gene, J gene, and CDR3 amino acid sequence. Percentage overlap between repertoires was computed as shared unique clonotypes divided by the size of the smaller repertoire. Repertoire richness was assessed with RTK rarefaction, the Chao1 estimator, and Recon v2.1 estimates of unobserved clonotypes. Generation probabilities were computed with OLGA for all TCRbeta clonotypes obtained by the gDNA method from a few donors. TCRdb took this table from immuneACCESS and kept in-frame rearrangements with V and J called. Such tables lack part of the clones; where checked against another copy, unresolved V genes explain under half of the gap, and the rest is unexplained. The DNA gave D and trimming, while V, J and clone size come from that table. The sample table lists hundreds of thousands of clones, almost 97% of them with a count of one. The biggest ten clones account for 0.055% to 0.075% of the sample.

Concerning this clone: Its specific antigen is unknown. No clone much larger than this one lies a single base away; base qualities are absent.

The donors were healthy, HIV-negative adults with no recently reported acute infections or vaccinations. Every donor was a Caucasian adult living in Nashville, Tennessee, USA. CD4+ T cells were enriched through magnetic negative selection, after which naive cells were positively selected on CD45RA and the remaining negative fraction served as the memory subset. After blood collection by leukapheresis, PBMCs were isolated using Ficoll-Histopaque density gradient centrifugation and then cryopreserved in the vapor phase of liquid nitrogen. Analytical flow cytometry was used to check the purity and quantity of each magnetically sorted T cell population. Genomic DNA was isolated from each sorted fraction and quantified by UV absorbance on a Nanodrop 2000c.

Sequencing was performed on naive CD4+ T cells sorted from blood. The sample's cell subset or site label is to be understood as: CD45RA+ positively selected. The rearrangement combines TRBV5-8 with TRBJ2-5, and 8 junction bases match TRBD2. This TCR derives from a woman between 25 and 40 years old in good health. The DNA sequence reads TGTGCCAGCAGCTTGACTAGCGGACAAGTGGGGACCCAGTACTTC. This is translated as CASSLTSGQVGTQYF.